A selection of T cell receptor beta chains follows, all from one sample in a study of blood T cell repertoires in COVID-19. Libraries were prepared by immunoSEQ multiplex PCR; TCRdb keeps only in-frame clonotypes and omits some of them. Among roughly 210,000 clones listed, about nine tenths were seen once. Sequenced sample: PBMCs or T cells enriched from blood (not recorded which). Every receptor here comes from a man aged 25 to 40 in a cohort exposed to, infected with or recovered from COVID-19 (not recorded which). Each CDR3 is given with its conserved first and last residue. A D gene is named only where the DNA matches it firmly. Clone sizes are given selectively: once, few, many, or a class where the clone is expanded.

TRBD1	TRBJ2-7	NA	TRBV4-1	CASSQPQGAKQYF	TGCGCCAGCAGCCAACCACAGGGGGCCAAGCAGTACTTC
TRBD1	TRBJ2-3	NA	TRBV27	CASSLGTGVTQYF	TGTGCCAGCAGTTTGGGGACAGGGGTTACGCAGTATTTT
TRBD1	TRBJ2-7	NA	TRBV19	CASTPGQGSRAYEQYF	TGTGCCAGTACCCCGGGACAGGGATCCAGAGCCTACGAGCAGTACTTC
NA	TRBJ2-3	once	TRBV5-6	CASSVGAADTQYF	TGTGCCAGCAGCGTAGGGGCCGCAGATACGCAGTATTTT
NA	TRBJ1-1	NA	TRBV28	CASSLGEGMNTEAFF	TGTGCCAGCAGTTTGGGTGAGGGTATGAACACTGAAGCTTTCTTT
TRBD1	TRBJ1-1	NA	TRBV11-2	CASSAGQGSWNTEAFF	TGTGCCAGCAGCGCCGGACAGGGTTCGTGGAACACTGAAGCTTTCTTT
TRBD2	TRBJ2-3	NA	TRBV12-5	CASGLAIAGVRDTQYF	TGTGCTAGTGGTTTGGCGATAGCGGGAGTTCGAGATACGCAGTATTTT
NA	TRBJ1-5	NA	TRBV28	CASIAGVGQPQHF	TGTGCCAGCATCGCAGGGGTCGGACAGCCCCAGCATTTT
NA	TRBJ2-7	NA	TRBV27	CASSLQDSYEQYF	TGTGCCAGCAGTTTACAGGATTCCTACGAGCAGTACTTC
TRBD1	TRBJ1-6	few	TRBV4-2	CASSPISTGGGSSPLHF	TGTGCCAGCAGCCCCATATCTACAGGGGGAGGGAGCTCACCCCTCCACTTT
NA	TRBJ1-4	once	TRBV28	CASSLGIYDEKLFF	TGTGCCAGCAGTCTCGGGATCTATGATGAAAAACTGTTTTTT
NA	TRBJ1-1	NA	TRBV11-2	CASSHPIGGRSGAFF	TGTGCCAGCAGCCACCCGATCGGGGGGAGATCAGGGGCTTTCTTT
TRBD1	TRBJ1-2	NA	TRBV19	CATASGTANYGYTF	TGTGCCACCGCCTCCGGGACAGCCAACTATGGCTACACCTTC
TRBD2	TRBJ2-1	NA	TRBV27	CTSSLEVAGGGEQFF	TGTACCAGCAGTTTAGAGGTAGCGGGAGGTGGTGAGCAGTTCTTC
TRBD1	TRBJ1-2	NA	TRBV19	CASSIGTGRGGYTF	TGTGCCAGTAGTATTGGGACAGGGAGGGGTGGCTACACCTTC
NA	TRBJ2-1	NA	TRBV11-2	CASSLEGLQGYNEQFF	TGTGCCAGCAGCTTAGAAGGGTTGCAGGGCTACAATGAGCAGTTCTTC
TRBD2	TRBJ2-7	once	TRBV15	CATSRGGGRAEEQYF	TGTGCCACCAGCAGAGGAGGCGGGAGGGCGGAAGAGCAGTACTTC
TRBD1	TRBJ1-1	NA	TRBV5-1	CASSLFQGDTEAFF	TGCGCCAGCAGCTTGTTCCAGGGGGACACTGAAGCTTTCTTT
NA	TRBJ1-2	once	TRBV27	CASPCGAGSNYGYTF	TGTGCCAGCCCGTGTGGGGCGGGATCTAACTATGGCTACACCTTC
NA	TRBJ2-3	few	TRBV29-1	CSVELARDTDTQYF	TGCAGCGTTGAATTAGCGAGAGACACAGATACGCAGTATTTT
NA	TRBJ1-1	NA	TRBV3-1/TRBV3-2	CASSPLDTEAFF	TGTGCCAGCAGCCCCTTAGACACTGAAGCTTTCTTT
TRBD2	TRBJ2-7	once	TRBV27	CASSFTTSGTGEQYF	TGTGCCAGCAGTTTCACGACTAGCGGGACCGGCGAGCAGTACTTC
NA	TRBJ2-3	once	TRBV7-9	CASSLGQTSTDTQYF	TGTGCCAGCAGCCTAGGACAGACTAGCACAGATACGCAGTATTTT
NA	TRBJ1-5	few	TRBV27	CASSFYGQPQHF	TGTGCCAGCAGTTTTTACGGTCAGCCCCAGCATTTT
TRBD2	TRBJ2-7	NA	TRBV4-1	CASSGSGLAGSEQYF	TGCGCCAGCAGCGGATCCGGACTAGCGGGTAGCGAGCAGTACTTC
TRBD2	TRBJ2-5	NA	TRBV7-2	CASSLVASGRGQETQYF	TGTGCCAGCAGCTTAGTTGCTAGCGGGAGGGGACAAGAGACCCAGTACTTC
NA	TRBJ2-7	NA	TRBV28	CASSFSRSGYEQYF	TGTGCCAGCAGTTTCAGTCGCTCTGGCTACGAGCAGTACTTC
NA	TRBJ1-6	few	TRBV7-2	CASSLQRHYNSPLHF	TGTGCCAGCAGCTTACAGAGACACTATAATTCACCCCTCCACTTT
NA	TRBJ1-5	NA	TRBV24-1	CATSDFGRSQPQHF	TGTGCCACCAGTGATTTTGGGCGCAGTCAGCCCCAGCATTTT
TRBD2	TRBJ2-1	once	TRBV24-1	CATSDPRTSGRGYNEQFF	TGTGCCACCAGTGACCCGAGGACTAGCGGGAGGGGGTACAATGAGCAGTTCTTC
NA	TRBJ2-7	NA	TRBV4-3	CASSQDRIASSSYEQYF	TGCGCCAGCAGCCAAGATCGAATTGCGTCTAGCTCCTACGAGCAGTACTTC
NA	TRBJ1-1	NA	TRBV6-5	CASSYWAGQNTEAFF	TGTGCCAGCAGTTACTGGGCAGGGCAGAACACTGAAGCTTTCTTT